These T cell receptor beta chains were read from a single sample in a study of T cells in Graves' hyperthyroidism and ophthalmopathy. MiXCR, applied by TCRdb to the multiplex PCR reads, yields one record per CDR3 protein. This sample has fewer than 750,000 distinct CDR3 sequences, with about 45% found just once. Sequenced: peripheral blood or thyroid tissue (not recorded which). Receptors were obtained from a woman under 30 with Graves' hyperthyroidism. The CDR3 runs from the conserved cysteine through the conserved F or W. Fields, in order: clone size, J gene, V gene, D gene, CDR3 protein, CDR3 DNA. A D gene is named only where the DNA matches it firmly. Not every row has a clone size; where given, it reads once, few, many or a size class.

size: -; J: TRBJ2-7; V: TRBV12-3/TRBV12-4; D: -; CDR3: CGVSGKTPTISYEQYF; DNA: TGTGGTGTCAGCGGAAAAACCCCGACAATCTCCTACGAGCAGTACTTC
size: -; J: TRBJ2-5; V: TRBV10-3; D: -; CDR3: CAISEWERADQETQYF; DNA: TGTGCCATCAGTGAGTGGGAGCGAGCCGACCAAGAGACCCAGTACTTC
size: -; J: TRBJ2-3; V: TRBV24-1; D: TRBD2; CDR3: CATSGGVPTDTQYF; DNA: TGTGCCACCTCGGGGGGAGTCCCCACAGATACGCAGTATTTT
size: once; J: TRBJ1-5; V: TRBV29-1; D: TRBD1; CDR3: CRYGTGVGQPQHF; DNA: TGCAGATACGGGACAGGGGTCGGTCAGCCCCAGCATTTT
size: -; J: TRBJ1-5; V: TRBV29-1; D: TRBD1; CDR3: CSVRSGQGGQPQHF; DNA: TGCAGCGTCCGTTCGGGACAGGGGGGGCAGCCCCAGCATTTT
size: -; J: TRBJ2-7; V: TRBV29-1; D: -; CDR3: CSLIDGTYEQYF; DNA: TGCAGCTTGATCGACGGAACCTACGAGCAGTACTTC
size: -; J: TRBJ2-2; V: TRBV5-1; D: TRBD2; CDR3: CASRLGLATTGELFF; DNA: TGCGCCAGCCGCCTGGGACTAGCTACCACCGGGGAGCTGTTTTTT
size: -; J: TRBJ2-1; V: TRBV19; D: TRBD2; CDR3: CASRGRTSRGNEQFF; DNA: TGTGCCAGTAGGGGGCGGACTAGCCGGGGGAATGAGCAGTTCTTC
size: many; J: TRBJ1-5; V: TRBV15; D: TRBD1; CDR3: CATSVDRGDNQPQHF; DNA: TGTGCCACCAGCGTAGACAGGGGGGACAATCAGCCCCAGCATTTT
size: many; J: TRBJ1-2; V: TRBV5-6; D: -; CDR3: CASSLSSRIISGYTF; DNA: TGTGCCAGCAGCTTGTCCAGTCGGATAATTAGTGGCTACACCTTC
size: many; J: TRBJ2-5; V: TRBV20-1; D: TRBD2; CDR3: CSASLSGRFQETQYF; DNA: TGCAGTGCTAGTCTTAGCGGGAGGTTTCAAGAGACCCAGTACTTC
size: -; J: TRBJ1-5; V: TRBV6-6; D: TRBD1; CDR3: CASIHHPGQWSSNQPQHF; DNA: TGTGCCAGCATCCACCACCCGGGACAGTGGTCTAGCAATCAGCCCCAGCATTTT
size: many; J: TRBJ1-2; V: TRBV11-2; D: -; CDR3: CASGGPTFTTF; DNA: TGTGCCAGCGGGGGACCCACCTTCACCACCTTC
size: -; J: TRBJ2-7; V: TRBV7-9; D: -; CDR3: CASKRGRKGYEQYF; DNA: TGTGCCAGCAAACGGGGGCGGAAAGGTTACGAGCAGTACTTC
size: many; J: TRBJ2-7; V: TRBV7-9; D: TRBD2; CDR3: CASSSLRLSGSPHEQYF; DNA: TGTGCCAGCAGCTCCCTCCGGTTGAGCGGGAGTCCCCACGAGCAGTACTTC